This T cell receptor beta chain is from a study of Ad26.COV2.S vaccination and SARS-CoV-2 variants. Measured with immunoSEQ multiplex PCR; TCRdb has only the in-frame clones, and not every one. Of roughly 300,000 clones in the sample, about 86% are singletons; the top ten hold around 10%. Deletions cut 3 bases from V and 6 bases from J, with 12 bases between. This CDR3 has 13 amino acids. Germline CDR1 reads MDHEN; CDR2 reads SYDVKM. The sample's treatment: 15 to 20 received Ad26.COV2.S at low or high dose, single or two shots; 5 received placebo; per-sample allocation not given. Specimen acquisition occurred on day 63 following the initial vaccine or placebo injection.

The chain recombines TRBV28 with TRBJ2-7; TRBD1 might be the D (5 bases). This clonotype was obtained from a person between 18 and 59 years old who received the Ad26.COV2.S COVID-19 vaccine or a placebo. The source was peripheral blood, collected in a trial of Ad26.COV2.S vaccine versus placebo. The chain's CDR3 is CASSLGRASEQYF. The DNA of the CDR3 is TGTGCCAGCAGTTTGGGCAGGGCAAGCGAGCAGTACTTC. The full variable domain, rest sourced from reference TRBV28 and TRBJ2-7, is DVKVTQSSRYLVKRTGEKVFLECVQDMDHENMFWYRQDPGLGLRLIYFSYDVKMKEKGDIPEGYSVSREKKERFSLILESASTNQTSMYLCASSLGRASEQYFGPGTRLTVT.